Each of the 24 T cell receptor beta chains below was sequenced from the same sample in a study of blood T cell repertoires in COVID-19. The table came from immunoSEQ multiplex PCR; TCRdb's copy has only in-frame clones and leaves some out. The table has under 350,000 clones, 80% to 90% seen once. Sequencing was done on a sample of PBMCs or T cells enriched from blood (not recorded which). These receptors originate from a woman between 40 and 55 years old with acute COVID-19.

The chain joins TRBV7-9 to TRBJ1-6; 10 bases fit TRBD1. Germline V lookup: CDR1 SEHNR, CDR2 FQNEAQ (reference sequence). J lost 10 bases, V lost 6 bases, and 3 bases had no gene match. The CDR3 is made up of 13 amino acids. For the CDR3, the DNA is TGTGCCAGCAGGGGACAGGGGAAATCACCCCTCCACTTT. Protein sequence: CASRGQGKSPLHF. The full variable domain, rest sourced from reference TRBV7-9 and TRBJ1-6, is DTGVSQNPRHKITKRGQNVTFRCDPISEHNRLYWYRQTLGQGPEFLTYFQNEAQLEKSRLLSDRFSAERPKGSFSTLEIQRTEQGDSAMYLCASRGQGKSPLHFGNGTRLTVT.

V usage is TRBV28 and J usage is TRBJ1-1; TRBD1 might be the D (6 bases). CDR1 is MDHEN, CDR2 SYDVKM, per germline. This CDR3 has 17 amino acids. Trimming left V 4 bases short and J 0 bases short, with 18 bases between. Here the CDR3 reads CASSSQGTTRMNTEAFF. DNA for the CDR3: TGTGCCAGCAGTTCCCAGGGGACCACCAGAATGAACACTGAAGCTTTCTTT.

This chain joins TRBV5-8 and TRBJ2-1; 7 nucleotides line up with TRBD2. Trimming at V came to 2 bases and at J to 2 bases, leaving 7 bases not matched to a gene. The CDR3 length is 16 residues. Germline V lookup: CDR1 SGHTS, CDR2 YDEGEE. The CDR3 bases are TGTGCCAGCAGCTTCGGCGGGGGAAATACCTACAATGAGCAGTTCTTC. Residues: CASSFGGGNTYNEQFF.

This chain connects TRBV5-1 to TRBJ2-7; 10 nucleotides agree with TRBD2. CDR3 length: 16 residues. Germline V CDR1 and CDR2: SGHRS, YFSETQ. V trimming: 0 bases; J trimming: 2 bases; junction bases outside the gene matches: 5. In DNA form, the CDR3 reads TGCGCCAGCAGCTTGGTTGCTAGCGGGAGCACCTACGAGCAGTACTTC. Translating gives CASSLVASGSTYEQYF.

This sequence joins TRBV3-1 (or the pseudogene TRBV3-2) and TRBJ2-4; possibly TRBD1 for D (6 bases). The V gene's germline CDR1 is LGHDT and CDR2 YNNKEL (reference sequence). Deletions cut 1 base from V and 5 bases from J, with 9 bases between. The CDR3 loop spans 14 amino acids. In DNA, the CDR3 is TGTGCCAGCAGCCAAGTTAACAGGGAAAACATTCAGTACTTC. This codes for CASSQVNRENIQYF.

The chain recombines TRBV7-9 with TRBJ2-1; 10 bases agree with TRBD2. The CDR3 has 15 residues. V dropped 1 base and J dropped 5; count of bases not matched to a gene: 2. Germline CDR1 and CDR2: SEHNR and FQNEAQ (reference sequence). CDR3 coding DNA: TGTGCCAGCAGCTTAGGTACTAGCGGGAACAATGAGCAGTTCTTC. Encoded protein: CASSLGTSGNNEQFF.

In its sample, this clone was seen a few times. The chain has TRBV7-2 and TRBJ2-3, with unresolved D. The CDR3 consists of 12 residues. CDR1 is SGHTA and CDR2 is FQGNSA in the germline V gene. V lost 0 bases and J 6 bases, leaving 4 bases between the germline ends. CDR3 in DNA: TGTGCCAGCAGCTTAGCGAGCGATACGCAGTATTTT. This encodes CASSLASDTQYF.

The table lists this clone with a few counts. At one of its ends the junction is not consistent with the germline gene, which may arise from a read error. This chain uses TRBV3-1 (or the pseudogene TRBV3-2) with TRBJ2-7, with 8 bases matching TRBD2. This CDR3 contains 16 residues. CDR1 is LGHDT, CDR2 YNNKEL, per germline (reference sequence). The CDR3 DNA reads as TGTGCCAGCAGTCAAGGGTCTTACGGGAGGGCCTACGAGCAGTACTTC. Its protein product is CASSQGSYGRAYEQYF.

This sequence joins TRBV11-1 and TRBJ1-1, with D maybe TRBD1 (6 bases). Per germline, CDR1 SGHAT and CDR2 FQDESV (reference sequence). Trimming pared 5 bases from V and 5 bases from J, leaving 15 bases between. The CDR3 has 14 residues. CDR3 nucleotide sequence: TGTGCCAGCAGCCTGAGGGGGGGGACAACTGAAGCTTTCTTT. It yields the protein CASSLRGGTTEAFF.

The chain carries TRBV11-2 and TRBJ2-3; no clear D gene. The CDR3 runs 15 residues. Germline loops: CDR1 SGHAT, CDR2 FQNNGV. Trimming left V 3 bases short and J 2 bases short, with 12 bases between. CDR3 region: CASSFRSPLTDTQYF. In nucleotides, the CDR3 is TGTGCCAGCAGCTTCAGGTCTCCCCTCACAGATACGCAGTATTTT.

The chain combines TRBV7-2 with TRBJ1-6, with D perhaps TRBD1 (6 bases). The ends were cut back, 10 bases at V and 7 bases at J, with 17 bases in the middle. This CDR3 contains 14 residues. CDR1 is SGHTA and CDR2 is FQGNSA in the germline V gene. CDR3 nucleotide sequence: TGTGCCACCCACCGTCAGGGGAGCAATTCACCCCTCCACTTT. The encoded protein is CATHRQGSNSPLHF.

The chain couples TRBV15 to TRBJ2-7; D not certain. From germline, CDR1 is LNHNV and CDR2 YYDKDF (reference sequence). The CDR3 runs to 15 residues. The ends were cut back, 5 bases at V and 2 bases at J, with 16 bases in the middle. CDR3 sequence reads: CATSPSRGSTYEQYF. Here the CDR3 DNA reads TGTGCCACCAGCCCATCTCGAGGCAGTACCTACGAGCAGTACTTC.

The genes are TRBV5-4 and TRBJ2-7; 9 bases are a match to TRBD2. Per the germline V gene, CDR1 is SGHNT and CDR2 is YYREEE (reference sequence). Trimming cost V 4 bases and J 5 bases; bases outside gene matches: 16. The CDR3 contains 17 residues. The CDR3 protein is CASSHATNSGRGNEQYF. The CDR3 DNA reads TGTGCCAGCAGCCACGCTACCAATAGCGGGAGAGGGAACGAGCAGTACTTC. Combining the CDR3 with reference TRBV5-4 and TRBJ2-7 gives the whole variable domain ETGVTQSPTHLIKTRGQQVTLRCSSQSGHNTVSWYQQALGQGPQFIFQYYREEENGRGNFPPRFSGLQFPNYSSELNVNALELDDSALYLCASSHATNSGRGNEQYFGPGTRLTVT.

With regard to this clone: The sample has other DNA sequences that encode this CDR3 too. The V call is TRBV19, the J call TRBJ1-5; TRBD1 is a possible D gene (6 bases). Looked up from germline, CDR1 is LNHDA and CDR2 is SQIVND (reference sequence). Trimming left V 8 bases short and J 3 bases short, with 11 bases between. This CDR3 spans 13 amino acids. The CDR3 loop is CASRGQFNQPQHF. DNA for the CDR3: TGTGCCAGTCGAGGACAGTTCAATCAGCCCCAGCATTTT. Full variable domain (remainder filled in from reference TRBV19 and TRBJ1-5): DGGITQSPKYLFRKEGQNVTLSCEQNLNHDAMYWYRQDPGQGLRLIYYSQIVNDFQKGDIAEGYSVSREKKESFPLTVTSAQKNPTAFYLCASRGQFNQPQHFGDGTRLSIL.

DNA of the CDR3: TGCGCCAGCAGCTTGGCCGGGGACAGGGCCTACGAGCAGTACTTC. Protein sequence: CASSLAGDRAYEQYF. The V call is TRBV5-1, the J call TRBJ2-7; TRBD1 matches at 9 bases. The trim removed 0 bases at V and 2 bases at J, leaving 3 bases unmatched. CDR1 SGHRS and CDR2 YFSETQ come from the germline V gene. CDR3 length: 15 amino acids.

J is TRBJ1-5 and V is TRBV6-5; TRBD1 matches 8 bases. From germline, CDR1 is MNHEY and CDR2 SVGAGI. V lost 5 bases, J lost 2 bases, and 5 bases stayed unmatched. This CDR3 region has 15 residues. The chain's CDR3 is CASSRWGQGNQPQHF. CDR3 DNA sequence: TGTGCCAGCAGTCGTTGGGGACAGGGCAATCAGCCCCAGCATTTT.

The V call is TRBV24-1, the J call TRBJ2-3; TRBD2 is a possible D gene (5 bases). The CDR3 consists of 18 residues. The germline V and J ends were trimmed by 4 bases and 5 bases, with 24 bases remaining between them. Germline V gives CDR1 KGHDR, CDR2 SFDVKD. CDR3 region: CATSEAEGGGGYGDTQYF. CDR3 DNA: TGTGCCACCAGTGAGGCCGAGGGTGGTGGCGGGTACGGAGATACGCAGTATTTT.

A word on this clone: The same CDR3 can be traced to other DNA sequences in this sample. The chain couples TRBV5-1 to TRBJ1-5; tentatively, D is TRBD1 (6 bases). V was cut by 0 bases and J by 0 bases, with 7 bases left in between. The CDR3 is 15 residues long. CDR1 SGHRS and CDR2 YFSETQ come from the germline V gene. The DNA of the CDR3 is TGCGCCAGCAGCTTGGCAGGGGATAGCAATCAGCCCCAGCATTTT. Its translation is CASSLAGDSNQPQHF.

J is TRBJ1-2 and V is TRBV6-2 or TRBV6-3; D not resolved. V lost 0 bases and J lost 8, with 10 bases in between. Germline V lookup: CDR1 MNHEY, CDR2 SVGEGT. The CDR3 is 13 amino acids. CDR3 in amino acids: CASSYSPSRGYTF. CDR3 nucleotides: TGTGCCAGCAGTTACTCTCCATCCCGGGGCTACACCTTC.

This sequence joins TRBV6-2 or TRBV6-3 and TRBJ2-3; 8 bases are shared with TRBD1. Germline lookup yields CDR1 MNHEY and CDR2 SVGEGT. Trimming removed 3 bases from V and 2 bases from J; junction bases left unmatched: 10. This CDR3 contains 17 residues. In DNA form, the CDR3 reads TGTGCCAGCAGTTATATGGGCAGGGGGCCCTTCACAGATACGCAGTATTTT. Its translation: CASSYMGRGPFTDTQYF.

V and J are TRBV4-3 and TRBJ1-2; D possibly corresponds to TRBD1 (6 bases). This CDR3 has 17 amino acids. In germline, CDR1 is LGHNA, CDR2 YSLEER. V shed 4 bases and J shed 7 bases, with 25 bases lying between them. The CDR3 region is CASSPSPGTFTGSGYTF. The CDR3 nucleotides are TGCGCCAGCAGCCCTTCCCCCGGGACATTTACGGGGTCTGGCTACACCTTC.

The chain employs TRBV9 and TRBJ1-3, with TRBD1 as a possible D gene (5 bases). Germline V CDR1 and CDR2: SGDLS, YYNGEE. The length of the CDR3 is 17 residues. With 0 bases removed from V and 2 bases from J, the gap between germline ends came to 15 bases. CDR3 amino acids: CASSVGAHRKTGNTIYF. The CDR3 DNA follows: TGTGCCAGCAGCGTAGGGGCCCACAGGAAAACTGGAAACACCATATATTTT.

V is TRBV4-2 and J is TRBJ1-6; D is unresolved. CDR3 length equals 13 residues. Germline loops: CDR1 LGHNA, CDR2 YNFKEQ. V shed 2 bases and J shed 8 bases, with 7 bases lying between them. The CDR3 spells CASSQNRDSPLHF. CDR3 sequence (DNA): TGTGCCAGCAGCCAAAACCGGGATTCACCCCTCCACTTT.

This chain uses TRBV7-3 with TRBJ2-3, with TRBD2 matching over 7 bases. The V gene end was trimmed by 5 bases and the J gene end by 0 bases; junction bases not matched to a gene: 14. There are 18 residues in the CDR3. Germline assignment: CDR1 SGHTA and CDR2 FQGTGA. This chain's CDR3 is CASSTKGTTGMSTDTQYF. The CDR3, as DNA: TGTGCCAGCAGCACAAAAGGGACTACCGGTATGAGCACAGATACGCAGTATTTT.